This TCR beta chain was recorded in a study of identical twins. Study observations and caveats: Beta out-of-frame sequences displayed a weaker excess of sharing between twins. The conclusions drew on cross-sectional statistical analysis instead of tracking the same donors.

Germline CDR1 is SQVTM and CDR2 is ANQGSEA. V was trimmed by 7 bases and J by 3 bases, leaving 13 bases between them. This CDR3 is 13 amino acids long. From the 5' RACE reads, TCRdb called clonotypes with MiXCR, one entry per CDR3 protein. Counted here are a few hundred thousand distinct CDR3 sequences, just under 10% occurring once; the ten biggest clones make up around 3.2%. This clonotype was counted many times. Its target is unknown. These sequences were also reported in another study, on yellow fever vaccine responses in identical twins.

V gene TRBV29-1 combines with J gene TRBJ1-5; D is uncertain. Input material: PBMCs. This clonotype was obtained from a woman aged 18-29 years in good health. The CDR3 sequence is CSASEGVNQPQHF. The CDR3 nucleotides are TGCAGCGCCTCTGAGGGAGTCAATCAGCCCCAGCATTTT.